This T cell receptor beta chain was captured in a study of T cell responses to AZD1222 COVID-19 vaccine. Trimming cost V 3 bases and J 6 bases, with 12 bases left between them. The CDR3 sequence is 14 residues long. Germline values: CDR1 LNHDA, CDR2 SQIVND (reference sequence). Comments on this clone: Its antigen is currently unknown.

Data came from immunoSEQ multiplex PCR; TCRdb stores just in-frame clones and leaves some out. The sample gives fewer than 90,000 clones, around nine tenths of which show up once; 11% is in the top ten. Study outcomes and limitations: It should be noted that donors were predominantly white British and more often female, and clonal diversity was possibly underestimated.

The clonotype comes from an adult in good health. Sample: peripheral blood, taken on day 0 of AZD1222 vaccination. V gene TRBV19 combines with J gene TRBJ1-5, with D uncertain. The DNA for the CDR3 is TGTGCCAGTAGTATTGCGGGGATAGGTCAGCCCCAGCATTTT. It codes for CASSIAGIGQPQHF.